The 4 T cell receptor beta chains in this list originate from one sample, sequenced in a study of vaccination effects on CD4 cells after COVID-19. Their target antigens are unknown. The repertoire was sequenced with immunoSEQ multiplex PCR; TCRdb's copy has only in-frame clones and lacks some. The sample shows about 79,000 clones, roughly 72% of them seen only once. Before any sequencing was done, the ViraFEST assay used viral peptide pools to expand antigen-specific CD4+ T cells. Subsequent to 10 days of culture, CD4+ T cells were isolated. The sequenced sample was CD4+ T cells from PBMCs cultured with HCoV-229E spike peptides, obtained before COVID-19 vaccination. The receptors here all came from a human donor who received a COVID-19 vaccine.

This clone was counted a few times. The chain recombines TRBV7-9 with TRBJ1-3; no firm D call. Germline values: CDR1 SEHNR, CDR2 FQNEAQ (reference sequence). V lost 7 bases, J lost 14 bases, and 15 bases lay in between. The CDR3 runs to 11 residues. In DNA form, the CDR3 reads TGTGCCAGCACCCGCCAGACCCTACTATATTTT. It yields the protein CASTRQTLLYF. The whole variable domain, remainder taken from reference TRBV7-9 and TRBJ1-3, is DTGVSQNPRHKITKRGQNVTFRCDPISEHNRLYWYRQTLGQGPEFLTYFQNEAQLEKSRLLSDRFSAERPKGSFSTLEIQRTEQGDSAMYLCASTRQTLLYFGEGSWLTVV.

The rearrangement links TRBV30 to TRBJ2-7, with D possibly being TRBD2 (6 bases). Looked up from germline, CDR1 is GTSNPN and CDR2 is SVGIG (reference sequence). Between the trimmed V and J ends, which lost 3 bases and 2 bases, there was a span of 11 bases. CDR3 length equals 13 residues. CDR3 nucleotides: TGTGCCTGGAGGGGGACTCGAACCTACGAGCAGTACGTC. Protein: CAWRGTRTYEQYV.

The rearrangement joins TRBV18 to TRBJ2-5; possible D gene TRBD2, 5 bases. CDR3 size: 15 residues. Per germline, CDR1 KGHSH and CDR2 LQKENI. V dropped 3 bases and J dropped 0 bases, with 11 bases sitting between them. The CDR3 sequence is CASSPSEGHQETQYF. The CDR3 DNA reads as TGTGCCAGCTCACCGTCCGAGGGCCACCAAGAGACCCAGTACTTC.

A few counts support this clone. The genes are TRBV18 and TRBJ2-2, with D unclear. Germline V gives CDR1 KGHSH, CDR2 LQKENI. Deletions cut 2 bases from V and 1 base from J, with 5 bases between. CDR3 length: 14 residues. CDR3 DNA: TGTGCCAGCTCACCAACAGTGAACACCGGGGAGCTGTTTTTT. The encoded protein is CASSPTVNTGELFF. Complete variable domain (other parts from reference TRBV18 and TRBJ2-2): NAGVMQNPRHLVRRRGQEARLRCSPMKGHSHVYWYRQLPEEGLKFMVYLQKENIIDESGMPKERFSAEFPKEGPSILRIQQVVRGDSAAYFCASSPTVNTGELFFGEGSRLTVL.